The table lists the clone carrying this TCR beta chain with a count of one. Its matching antigen is unknown. The junction shows a germline mismatch at one end, possibly a read error. TCRbeta libraries were built with three rounds of nested PCR, modified from ARM-PCR. TCRdb ran MiXCR on the multiplex PCR reads and lists one entry per CDR3 protein. The top ten hold about 31% of the sample, which has 90,000 to 100,000 distinct CDR3 sequences, 80% seen once. This CDR3 has 13 amino acids. The sample is drawn from a study of tumor and adjacent non-tumor tissue in lung cancer. Study details: Each sample yielded 4 million to 5 million productive TCRbeta reads on average.

The template was RNA from unsorted bulk tissue. This non-tumor lung sample came from over 3 cm beyond the tumor edge. Overall study results and limits: Tumor tissue had significantly higher TCR diversity than normal lung.

This TCR derives from a man aged 55 to 70 with small cell lung cancer. The V call is TRBV12-3 or TRBV12-4, the J call TRBJ2-7; tentative D call: TRBD1 (5 bases). The sample consisted of distant non-tumor lung tissue. The CDR3 protein is CASSPSPDSVQCF. The CDR3 nucleotides read TGTGCCAGCAGTCCGTCCCCCGACAGTGTTCAGTGCTTC.